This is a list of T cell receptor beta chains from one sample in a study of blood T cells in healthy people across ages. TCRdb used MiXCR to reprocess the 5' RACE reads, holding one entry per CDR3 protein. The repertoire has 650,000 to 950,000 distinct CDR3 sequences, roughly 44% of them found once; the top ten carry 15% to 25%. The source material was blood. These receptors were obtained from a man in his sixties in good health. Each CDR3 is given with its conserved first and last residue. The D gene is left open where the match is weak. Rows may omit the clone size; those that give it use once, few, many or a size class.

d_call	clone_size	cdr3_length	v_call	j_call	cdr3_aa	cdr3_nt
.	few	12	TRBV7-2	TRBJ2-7	CASSFNAYEQYF	TGTGCCAGCAGCTTTAATGCCTACGAGCAGTACTTC
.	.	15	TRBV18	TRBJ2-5	CASSPSPGAGETQYF	TGTGCCAGCTCACCGAGTCCCGGGGCTGGGGAGACCCAGTACTTC
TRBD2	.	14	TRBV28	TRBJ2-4	CATLRGGAKNIQYF	TGTGCCACCTTGCGCGGGGGAGCCAAAAACATTCAGTACTTC
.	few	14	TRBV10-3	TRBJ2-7	CAISGKGPSYEQYF	TGTGCCATCAGTGGAAAGGGGCCCTCGTACGAGCAGTACTTC
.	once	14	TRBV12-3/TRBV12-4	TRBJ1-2	CASSWSRGAGDYTF	TGTGCCAGTAGTTGGTCTCGCGGGGCAGGTGACTACACCTTC
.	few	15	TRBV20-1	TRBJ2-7	CSALRGEGASYEQYF	TGCAGTGCCCTTAGGGGGGAGGGAGCCTCCTACGAGCAGTACTTC
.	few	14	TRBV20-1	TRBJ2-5	CSASSRALKETQYF	TGCAGTGCTAGTTCCCGAGCGCTTAAAGAGACCCAGTACTTC
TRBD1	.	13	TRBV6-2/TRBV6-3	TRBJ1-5	CASRDRGNQPQHF	TGTGCCAGCCGGGACAGGGGAAATCAGCCCCAGCATTTT
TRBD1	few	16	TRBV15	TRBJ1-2	CATSRPQGMLNYGYTF	TGTGCCACCAGCAGGCCACAGGGGATGCTTAACTATGGCTACACCTTC
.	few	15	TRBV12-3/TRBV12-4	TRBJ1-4	CASSLGGGVREKLFF	TGTGCCAGCAGTTTAGGAGGAGGGGTTAGGGAAAAACTGTTTTTT
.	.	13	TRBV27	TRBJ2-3	CASSPKAGDTQYF	TGTGCCAGCAGCCCCAAGGCGGGAGATACGCAGTATTTT
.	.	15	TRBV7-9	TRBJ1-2	CASSPTDRTNYGYTF	TGTGCCAGCAGCCCGACGGACAGAACTAACTATGGCTACACCTTC
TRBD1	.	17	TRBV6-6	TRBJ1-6	CASTPTGRTGINSPLHF	TGTGCCAGTACCCCAACTGGGCGGACAGGAATTAATTCACCCCTCCACTTT
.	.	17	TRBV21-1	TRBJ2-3	CASTSTRGRIPADTQYF	TGTGCCAGCACCTCTACGAGGGGCAGGATACCAGCGGATACGCAGTATTTT
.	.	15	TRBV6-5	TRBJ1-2	CASSPQTGGIHGYTF	TGTGCCAGCAGTCCCCAAACAGGCGGGATACATGGCTACACCTTC
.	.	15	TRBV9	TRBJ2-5	CASSVVPTSKETQYF	TGTGCCAGCAGCGTAGTTCCTACATCTAAAGAGACCCAGTACTTC
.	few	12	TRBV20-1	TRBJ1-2	CSARLGSYGYTF	TGCAGTGCTAGACTTGGCAGCTATGGCTACACCTTC
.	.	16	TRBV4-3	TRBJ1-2	CASSQDQWRTSLGYTF	TGCGCCAGCAGCCAAGATCAGTGGAGGACATCGCTCGGCTACACCTTC
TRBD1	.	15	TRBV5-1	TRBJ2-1	CASSLEQGAPNEQFF	TGCGCCAGCAGCTTGGAACAGGGGGCGCCAAATGAGCAGTTCTTC
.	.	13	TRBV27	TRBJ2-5	CASRRSIQETQYF	TGTGCCAGCAGGAGAAGCATTCAAGAGACCCAGTACTTC
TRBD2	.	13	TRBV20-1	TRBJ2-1	CSARVWEGNEQFF	TGCAGTGCCAGAGTTTGGGAGGGCAATGAGCAGTTCTTC
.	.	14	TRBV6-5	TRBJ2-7	CASRTGRGGYEQYF	TGTGCCAGCCGAACTGGGCGGGGAGGCTACGAGCAGTACTTC
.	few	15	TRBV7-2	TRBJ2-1	CASSIDRSSYNEQFF	TGTGCCAGCAGCATAGACCGGAGCTCCTACAATGAGCAGTTCTTC
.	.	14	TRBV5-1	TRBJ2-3	CASRLTGYTDTQYF	TGCGCCAGCAGACTTACAGGGTACACAGATACGCAGTATTTT
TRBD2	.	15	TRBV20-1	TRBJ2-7	CGARDDGRPNYEQYF	TGCGGTGCTAGGGACGACGGGAGGCCCAACTACGAGCAGTACTTC
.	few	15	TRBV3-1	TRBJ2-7	CASSQEVGGLDEQYF	TGTGCCAGCAGCCAAGAGGTGGGGGGGCTCGACGAGCAGTACTTC
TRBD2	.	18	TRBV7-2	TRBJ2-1	CASSLAGGRGSSYNEQFF	TGTGCCAGCAGCTTAGCGGGAGGGCGGGGGAGCTCCTACAATGAGCAGTTCTTC
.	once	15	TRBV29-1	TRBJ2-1	CSVGRDTTRSDEQFF	TGCAGCGTTGGTAGGGACACCACACGGAGCGATGAGCAGTTCTTC